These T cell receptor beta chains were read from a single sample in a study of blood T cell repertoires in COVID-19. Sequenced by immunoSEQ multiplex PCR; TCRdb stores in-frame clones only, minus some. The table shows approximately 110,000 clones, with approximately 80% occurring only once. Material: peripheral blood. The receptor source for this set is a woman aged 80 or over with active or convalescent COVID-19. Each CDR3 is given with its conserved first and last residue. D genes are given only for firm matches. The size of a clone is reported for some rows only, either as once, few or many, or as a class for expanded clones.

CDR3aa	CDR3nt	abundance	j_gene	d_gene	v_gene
CASSIRDRSNTGELFF	TGTGCCAGCTCTATCCGGGACAGGTCGAACACCGGGGAGCTGTTTTTT	.	TRBJ2-2	TRBD1	TRBV9
CASSRRQGTNEKLFF	TGTGCCAGCAGCAGGCGACAGGGCACTAATGAAAAACTGTTTTTT	once	TRBJ1-4	TRBD1	TRBV7-9
CASSSLVQGAGQPQHF	TGTGCCAGTAGTTCCTTGGTGCAGGGGGCAGGACAGCCCCAGCATTTT	.	TRBJ1-5	TRBD1	TRBV19
CASPRDSGNTIYF	TGTGCCAGTCCCCGGGACAGTGGAAACACCATATATTTT	.	TRBJ1-3	TRBD1	TRBV2
CASSSIRGSSYNEQFF	TGCGCCAGCAGCTCAATCAGGGGGAGCTCCTACAATGAGCAGTTCTTC	.	TRBJ2-1	TRBD1	TRBV5-1
CASSPPERAGYEQYF	TGTGCCAGCAGTCCGCCCGAGAGGGCTGGTTACGAGCAGTACTTC	.	TRBJ2-7	.	TRBV28
CASSRDRAYYGYTF	TGTGCCAGTAGTCGCGACAGGGCCTACTATGGCTACACCTTC	few	TRBJ1-2	TRBD1	TRBV19
CASSEVSGQDYYEQYF	TGTGCCAGCAGTGAAGTTTCTGGACAGGACTACTACGAGCAGTACTTC	.	TRBJ2-7	.	TRBV6-1
CASSRTSSAELAKNIQYF	TGCGCCAGCAGCCGGACCTCATCAGCGGAACTAGCCAAAAACATTCAGTACTTC	.	TRBJ2-4	.	TRBV5-1
CASSIRLAHPEQFF	TGTGCCAGTAGTATTCGACTAGCGCACCCTGAGCAGTTCTTC	.	TRBJ2-1	TRBD2	TRBV19
CASSSGLAGVWELFF	TGTGCCAGCAGCTCGGGACTAGCGGGAGTTTGGGAGCTGTTTTTT	once	TRBJ2-2	TRBD2	TRBV6-6
CASQMQSQGGEKLFF	TGTGCCAGCCAGATGCAATCACAGGGAGGGGAAAAACTGTTTTTT	.	TRBJ1-4	.	TRBV19
CATSDPGLAVTSYNEQFF	TGTGCCACCAGTGACCCCGGACTAGCGGTGACCTCCTACAATGAGCAGTTCTTC	many	TRBJ2-1	TRBD2	TRBV24-1
CASSRGQGVRETQYF	TGTGCCAGCAGCAGGGGACAGGGAGTTAGGGAGACCCAGTACTTC	.	TRBJ2-5	TRBD1	TRBV7-2
CASSSPSGRANRDEQFF	TGTGCCAGCAGTTCCCCTAGCGGGAGGGCCAATCGAGATGAGCAGTTCTTC	.	TRBJ2-1	TRBD2	TRBV28
CATSDRTALYGYTF	TGTGCCACCAGCGACAGGACAGCCCTCTATGGCTACACCTTC	.	TRBJ1-2	.	TRBV15
CASSLVWHNEQFF	TGTGCCAGCAGCTTAGTTTGGCACAATGAGCAGTTCTTC	.	TRBJ2-1	.	TRBV7-6
CASGWRGGEFF	TGTGCCAGTGGCTGGAGAGGCGGTGAGTTCTTC	.	TRBJ2-1	.	TRBV19